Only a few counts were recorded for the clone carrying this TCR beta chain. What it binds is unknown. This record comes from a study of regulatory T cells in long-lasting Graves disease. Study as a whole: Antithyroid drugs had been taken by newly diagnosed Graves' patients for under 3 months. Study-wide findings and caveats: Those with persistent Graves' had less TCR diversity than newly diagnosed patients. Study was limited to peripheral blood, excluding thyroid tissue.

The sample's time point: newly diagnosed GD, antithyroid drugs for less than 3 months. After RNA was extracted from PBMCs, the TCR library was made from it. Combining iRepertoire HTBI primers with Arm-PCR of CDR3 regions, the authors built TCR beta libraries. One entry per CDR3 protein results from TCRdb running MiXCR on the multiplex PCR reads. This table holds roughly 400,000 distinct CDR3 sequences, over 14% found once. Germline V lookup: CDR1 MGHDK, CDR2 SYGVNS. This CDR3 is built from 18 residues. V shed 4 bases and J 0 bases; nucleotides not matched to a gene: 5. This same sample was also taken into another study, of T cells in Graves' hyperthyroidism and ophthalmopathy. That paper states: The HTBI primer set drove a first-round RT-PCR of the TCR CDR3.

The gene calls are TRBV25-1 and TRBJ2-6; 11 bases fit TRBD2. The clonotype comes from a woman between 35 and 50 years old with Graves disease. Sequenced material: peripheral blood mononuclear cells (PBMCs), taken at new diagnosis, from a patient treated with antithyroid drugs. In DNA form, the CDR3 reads TGTGCCAGCAGTGCCCCTAGCGGGAGGCCCTCTGGGGCCAACGTCCTGACTTTC. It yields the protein CASSAPSGRPSGANVLTF.